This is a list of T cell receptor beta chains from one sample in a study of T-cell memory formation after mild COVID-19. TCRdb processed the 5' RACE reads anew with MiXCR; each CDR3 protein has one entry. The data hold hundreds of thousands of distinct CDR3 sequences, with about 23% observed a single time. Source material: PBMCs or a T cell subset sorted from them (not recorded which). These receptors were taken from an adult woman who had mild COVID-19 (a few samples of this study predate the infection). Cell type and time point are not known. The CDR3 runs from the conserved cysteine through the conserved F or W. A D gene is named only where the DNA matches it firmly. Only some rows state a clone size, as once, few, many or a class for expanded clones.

CDR3 protein: CAWSMNTEAFF
CDR3 DNA: TGTGCCTGGAGTATGAACACTGAAGCTTTCTTT
D gene: NA
J gene: TRBJ1-1
clone size: NA
V gene: TRBV30

CDR3 protein: CASAGTLQETQYF
CDR3 DNA: TGTGCCAGCGCCGGGACCTTACAAGAGACCCAGTACTTC
D gene: NA
J gene: TRBJ2-5
clone size: NA
V gene: TRBV9

CDR3 protein: CASSPDRLAEQYF
CDR3 DNA: TGTGCCAGCTCACCGGACAGGCTAGCCGAGCAGTACTTC
D gene: TRBD1
J gene: TRBJ2-7
clone size: few
V gene: TRBV18

CDR3 protein: CASSLGSSGIGTAFF
CDR3 DNA: TGTGCCAGCAGCTTAGGCTCGTCAGGGATAGGTACGGCTTTCTTT
D gene: NA
J gene: TRBJ1-1
clone size: NA
V gene: TRBV11-2

CDR3 protein: CASSQTGDYEQYF
CDR3 DNA: TGTGCCAGCAGTCAGACAGGGGACTACGAGCAGTACTTC
D gene: TRBD1
J gene: TRBJ2-7
clone size: few
V gene: TRBV7-3

CDR3 protein: CASGTSLTYNEQFF
CDR3 DNA: TGTGCCAGCGGGACTAGCCTCACCTACAATGAGCAGTTCTTC
D gene: TRBD2
J gene: TRBJ2-1
clone size: NA
V gene: TRBV6-2/TRBV6-3

CDR3 protein: CASSPTRQRRTEAFF
CDR3 DNA: TGTGCCAGCAGCCCCACCCGTCAGAGGAGGACTGAAGCTTTCTTT
D gene: NA
J gene: TRBJ1-1
clone size: NA
V gene: TRBV3-1

CDR3 protein: CASARGSGGTETQYF
CDR3 DNA: TGCGCCAGCGCCCGGGGTAGCGGGGGTACGGAGACCCAGTACTTC
D gene: TRBD2
J gene: TRBJ2-5
clone size: few
V gene: TRBV5-1

CDR3 protein: CSARRGGNEQFF
CDR3 DNA: TGCAGTGCTAGAAGGGGGGGCAATGAGCAGTTCTTC
D gene: NA
J gene: TRBJ2-1
clone size: NA
V gene: TRBV20-1

CDR3 protein: CASYQRPYEQYF
CDR3 DNA: TGTGCCAGCTACCAGCGTCCCTACGAGCAGTACTTC
D gene: NA
J gene: TRBJ2-7
clone size: once
V gene: TRBV2

CDR3 protein: CAISDGGQGNGNEQFF
CDR3 DNA: TGTGCCATCAGTGATGGGGGACAGGGAAATGGCAATGAGCAGTTCTTC
D gene: TRBD1
J gene: TRBJ2-1
clone size: few
V gene: TRBV10-3

CDR3 protein: CASSPPGLVYEQYF
CDR3 DNA: TGTGCCAGCAGTCCCCCGGGACTAGTCTACGAGCAGTACTTC
D gene: TRBD2
J gene: TRBJ2-7
clone size: NA
V gene: TRBV6-2/TRBV6-3

CDR3 protein: CASSPVTNTEAFF
CDR3 DNA: TGCGCCAGCAGCCCTGTGACGAACACTGAAGCTTTCTTT
D gene: NA
J gene: TRBJ1-1
clone size: NA
V gene: TRBV5-1

CDR3 protein: CASSLGDRGDEQYF
CDR3 DNA: TGCGCCAGCAGCTTGGGGGACAGGGGTGACGAGCAGTACTTC
D gene: TRBD1
J gene: TRBJ2-7
clone size: NA
V gene: TRBV5-1

CDR3 protein: CATSETGAPYNEQFF
CDR3 DNA: TGTGCCACCAGTGAGACAGGGGCCCCCTACAATGAGCAGTTCTTC
D gene: TRBD1
J gene: TRBJ2-1
clone size: NA
V gene: TRBV24-1

CDR3 protein: CASSHLIGAGDPEQYF
CDR3 DNA: TGTGCCAGCAGCCACCTGATTGGAGCGGGGGACCCCGAGCAGTACTTC
D gene: TRBD2
J gene: TRBJ2-7
clone size: many
V gene: TRBV7-8

CDR3 protein: CASSILTYNTGELFF
CDR3 DNA: TGTGCCAGCAGCATATTAACCTATAACACCGGGGAGCTGTTTTTT
D gene: NA
J gene: TRBJ2-2
clone size: many
V gene: TRBV14

CDR3 protein: CASSLVSSGRAPYEQYF
CDR3 DNA: TGTGCCAGCAGTTTAGTCTCTAGCGGGAGGGCCCCGTACGAGCAGTACTTC
D gene: TRBD2
J gene: TRBJ2-7
clone size: many
V gene: TRBV27

CDR3 protein: CASSENSAGGEQFF
CDR3 DNA: TGTGCCAGCAGTGAGAACAGCGCAGGGGGTGAGCAGTTCTTC
D gene: TRBD1
J gene: TRBJ2-1
clone size: NA
V gene: TRBV2

CDR3 protein: CSDRVPYNEQFF
CDR3 DNA: TGCAGCGACAGGGTCCCCTACAATGAGCAGTTCTTC
D gene: NA
J gene: TRBJ2-1
clone size: NA
V gene: TRBV29-1

CDR3 protein: CSAGRTAGNEQFF
CDR3 DNA: TGCAGCGCCGGAAGGACAGCGGGGAATGAGCAGTTCTTC
D gene: NA
J gene: TRBJ2-1
clone size: few
V gene: TRBV29-1

CDR3 protein: CASSLVSRASREETQYF
CDR3 DNA: TGTGCCAGCAGCTTAGTCAGTCGGGCTAGTCGAGAAGAGACCCAGTACTTC
D gene: NA
J gene: TRBJ2-5
clone size: NA
V gene: TRBV7-6

CDR3 protein: CASSSGQGRDGYTF
CDR3 DNA: TGCGCCAGCAGCTCGGGGCAGGGAAGGGATGGCTACACCTTC
D gene: NA
J gene: TRBJ1-2
clone size: NA
V gene: TRBV5-1

CDR3 protein: CASSPGHRYGKSYNEQFF
CDR3 DNA: TGTGCCAGCAGCCCGGGACACCGCTATGGGAAGTCCTACAATGAGCAGTTCTTC
D gene: NA
J gene: TRBJ2-1
clone size: NA
V gene: TRBV11-1

CDR3 protein: CASSSSGNQETQYF
CDR3 DNA: TGTGCCAGCAGTTCCTCCGGGAACCAAGAGACCCAGTACTTC
D gene: NA
J gene: TRBJ2-5
clone size: NA
V gene: TRBV28

CDR3 protein: CASSPPGARELIDTQYF
CDR3 DNA: TGTGCCAGCTCACCACCGGGGGCGCGGGAGTTGATAGATACGCAGTATTTT
D gene: NA
J gene: TRBJ2-3
clone size: NA
V gene: TRBV18

CDR3 protein: CASSLSISTDTQYF
CDR3 DNA: TGTGCCAGCAGCTTAAGCATCAGCACAGATACGCAGTATTTT
D gene: NA
J gene: TRBJ2-3
clone size: NA
V gene: TRBV7-2

CDR3 protein: CASGAGASYEQYF
CDR3 DNA: TGTGCCTCCGGGGCGGGCGCCTCCTACGAGCAGTACTTC
D gene: NA
J gene: TRBJ2-7
clone size: NA
V gene: TRBV5-4

CDR3 protein: CSVGSTRETQYF
CDR3 DNA: TGCAGCGTTGGGAGTACCAGAGAGACCCAGTACTTC
D gene: NA
J gene: TRBJ2-5
clone size: few
V gene: TRBV29-1

CDR3 protein: CASSSDRGSVGETQYF
CDR3 DNA: TGTGCCAGCAGCTCGGACAGGGGGAGCGTAGGAGAGACCCAGTACTTC
D gene: TRBD1
J gene: TRBJ2-5
clone size: many
V gene: TRBV7-9

CDR3 protein: CASSLRDRGAVEQYF
CDR3 DNA: TGTGCCAGCAGCCTCCGGGACAGGGGCGCGGTGGAGCAGTACTTC
D gene: TRBD1
J gene: TRBJ2-7
clone size: few
V gene: TRBV11-2

CDR3 protein: CASSWGEDTKLFF
CDR3 DNA: TGTGCCAGCAGCTGGGGGGAGGACACCAAGCTGTTTTTT
D gene: NA
J gene: TRBJ2-2
clone size: NA
V gene: TRBV7-9

CDR3 protein: CASSLEGDNTGELFF
CDR3 DNA: TGCGCCAGCAGCTTGGAGGGGGATAACACCGGGGAGCTGTTTTTT
D gene: NA
J gene: TRBJ2-2
clone size: NA
V gene: TRBV5-1

CDR3 protein: CSAISYRDEAFF
CDR3 DNA: TGCAGTGCTATCTCTTACAGGGATGAAGCTTTCTTT
D gene: NA
J gene: TRBJ1-1
clone size: many
V gene: TRBV20-1

CDR3 protein: CASSHRTGDNEQFF
CDR3 DNA: TGTGCCAGCAGCCACCGGACAGGGGACAATGAGCAGTTCTTC
D gene: TRBD1
J gene: TRBJ2-1
clone size: few
V gene: TRBV7-6

CDR3 protein: CASSLAVSSTDTQYF
CDR3 DNA: TGTGCCAGCAGCTTAGCGGTGTCAAGCACAGATACGCAGTATTTT
D gene: NA
J gene: TRBJ2-3
clone size: few
V gene: TRBV7-9

CDR3 protein: CSARDLPSGGLNEQFF
CDR3 DNA: TGCAGTGCTAGAGATCTCCCCAGCGGGGGCCTCAATGAGCAGTTCTTC
D gene: TRBD2
J gene: TRBJ2-1
clone size: few
V gene: TRBV20-1

CDR3 protein: CASSHRTLGEQYF
CDR3 DNA: TGTGCCAGCAGCCATCGGACGTTAGGCGAGCAGTACTTC
D gene: NA
J gene: TRBJ2-7
clone size: NA
V gene: TRBV7-8

CDR3 protein: CSVEGTGLNEQFF
CDR3 DNA: TGCAGCGTTGAAGGGACAGGGTTAAATGAGCAGTTCTTC
D gene: TRBD1
J gene: TRBJ2-1
clone size: few
V gene: TRBV29-1

CDR3 protein: CASSPLKAGDSYEQYF
CDR3 DNA: TGTGCCAGCTCACCACTAAAAGCGGGAGATAGTTACGAGCAGTACTTC
D gene: TRBD2
J gene: TRBJ2-7
clone size: NA
V gene: TRBV18

CDR3 protein: CASSLSRDLAGQYF
CDR3 DNA: TGTGCCAGCAGTTTATCCCGGGATCTTGCCGGGCAGTACTTC
D gene: NA
J gene: TRBJ2-7
clone size: NA
V gene: TRBV27

CDR3 protein: CASSSTGEAHQPQHF
CDR3 DNA: TGTGCCAGCAGCTCGACAGGGGAAGCCCATCAGCCCCAGCATTTT
D gene: TRBD1
J gene: TRBJ1-5
clone size: few
V gene: TRBV9

CDR3 protein: CSVRWGQDYNEQFF
CDR3 DNA: TGCAGCGTCCGTTGGGGACAAGACTACAATGAGCAGTTCTTC
D gene: NA
J gene: TRBJ2-1
clone size: few
V gene: TRBV29-1